This entry is about one TCR beta chain. The source of the sample is a study of T cell changes during pregnancy in multiple sclerosis. Assay used: immunoSEQ multiplex PCR; TCRdb lists only in-frame clones, some missing. Of some 19,000 clones listed, 80% to 90% were seen once; the top ten hold roughly 5.5%. Germline CDR1 is MNHEY and CDR2 is SMNVEV (reference sequence). The CDR3 is 14 amino acids. V gave up 2 bases and J gave up 7 bases; unmatched junction bases: 6. The chain recombines TRBV27 with TRBJ1-1; 8 bases align to TRBD1. The receptor was isolated from a female donor in good health, enrolled as a control in a pregnancy study. Sequenced here: CD8+ T cells from peripheral blood mononuclear cells, sampled after pregnancy. The CDR3, as DNA: TGTGCCAGCAGTTTAATGCAGGGGGCGATTGAAGCTTTCTTT. Residues: CASSLMQGAIEAFF.